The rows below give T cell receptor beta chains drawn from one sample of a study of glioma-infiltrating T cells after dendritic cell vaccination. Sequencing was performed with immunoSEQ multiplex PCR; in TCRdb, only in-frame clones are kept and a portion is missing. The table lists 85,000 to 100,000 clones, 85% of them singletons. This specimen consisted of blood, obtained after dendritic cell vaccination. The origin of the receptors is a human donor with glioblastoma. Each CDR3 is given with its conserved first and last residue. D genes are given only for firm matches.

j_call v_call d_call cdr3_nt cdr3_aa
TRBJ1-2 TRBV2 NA TGTGCCAGCAGTGATGGTGCAGGGGCAGGGGACTATGGCTACACCTTC CASSDGAGAGDYGYTF
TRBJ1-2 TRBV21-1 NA TGTGCCAGCAGCAAAGCTACCGGGACAGAAAACTATGGCTACACCTTC CASSKATGTENYGYTF
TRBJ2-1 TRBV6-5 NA TGTGCCAGCAGAGGACAGTGGGGTTTGTACAATGAGCAGTTCTTC CASRGQWGLYNEQFF
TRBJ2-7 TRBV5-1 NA TGCGCCAGCAGCCCCGACCCCTTAACGGCGGGCTACGAGCAGTACTTC CASSPDPLTAGYEQYF
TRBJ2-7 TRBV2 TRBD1 TGTGCCAGCAGCCGAAGACAGGGGAACTTGAGGGAGCAGTACTTC CASSRRQGNLREQYF
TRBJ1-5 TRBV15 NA TGTGCCACCAGCAGAGATCGGAGGACCAATCAGCCCCAGCATTTT CATSRDRRTNQPQHF
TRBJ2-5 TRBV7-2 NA TGTGCCAGCAGCTTACGTCGGGAGACCCAGTACTTC CASSLRRETQYF
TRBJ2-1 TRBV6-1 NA TGTGCCAGCAGTGATTACAGGGCCGTCTCCAATGAGCAGTTCTTC CASSDYRAVSNEQFF
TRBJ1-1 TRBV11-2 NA TGTGCCAGCAGACCAGGGTTGGCGAACACTGAAGCTTTCTTT CASRPGLANTEAFF
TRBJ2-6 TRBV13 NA TGTGCCAGCAGCTTAGCGGGATCAGTCTCTGGGGCCAACGTCCTGACTTTC CASSLAGSVSGANVLTF
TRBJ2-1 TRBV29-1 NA TGCAGCGTTCCGCAAACTAAGGGGACTCCCGACTACAATGAGCAGTTCTTC CSVPQTKGTPDYNEQFF
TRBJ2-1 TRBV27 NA TGTGCCAGCAGTTACTACTCCTCCTACAATGAGCAGTTCTTC CASSYYSSYNEQFF
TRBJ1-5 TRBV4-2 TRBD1 TGTGCCAGCAGCCAAGGGCAGGGGGCACGTCAGCCCCAGCATTTT CASSQGQGARQPQHF
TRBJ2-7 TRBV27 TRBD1 TGTGCCAGCAGTCGACGACAGGGGTACTACGAGCAGTACTTC CASSRRQGYYEQYF
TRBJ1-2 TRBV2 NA TGTGCCAGCAACGGACAGCGTCCTAACTATGGCTACACCTTC CASNGQRPNYGYTF
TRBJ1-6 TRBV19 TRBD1 TGTGCCAGTAGCTCTACCGGGACAGGATTTAATTCACCCCTCCACTTT CASSSTGTGFNSPLHF
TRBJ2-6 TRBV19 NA TGTGCCAGTAGTATGGACTCCAGGAGTGCCTCCTCTGGGGCCAACGTCCTGACTTTC CASSMDSRSASSGANVLTF